The rows below give T cell receptor beta chains drawn from one sample of a study of blood T cell repertoires in COVID-19. This table comes from immunoSEQ multiplex PCR, and its TCRdb copy is limited to in-frame clones, with some not included. The data hold under 200,000 clones, with roughly 90% observed a single time. Sequenced material: peripheral blood. The receptor set was obtained from a man between 50 and 59 years old with acute or convalescent COVID-19. Each CDR3 is given with its conserved first and last residue. The D gene is left open where the match is weak. The listing skips clone size in some rows; elsewhere it reads once, few, many or a size class.

CDR3: CASSLDTGQAGNTIYF
DNA: TGTGCCAGCAGCTTAGATACAGGGCAGGCTGGAAACACCATATATTTT
size: .
V: TRBV7-8
D: .
J: TRBJ1-3

CDR3: CASSIVDYNEQFF
DNA: TGTGCCAGTAGTATCGTAGATTACAATGAGCAGTTCTTC
size: .
V: TRBV19
D: .
J: TRBJ2-1

CDR3: CASSGSRTGTLYGYTF
DNA: TGTGCCAGCAGTGGGTCCCGGACAGGGACACTCTATGGCTACACCTTC
size: .
V: TRBV28
D: TRBD1
J: TRBJ1-2

CDR3: CASSQDKTTSTDTQYF
DNA: TGTGCCAGCAGCCAAGACAAGACCACTTCCACAGATACGCAGTATTTT
size: .
V: TRBV7-9
D: .
J: TRBJ2-3

CDR3: CASSLRYGPRTSGLYEQYF
DNA: TGTGCCAGCAGTTTAAGATATGGTCCCCGGACTAGCGGGTTATACGAGCAGTACTTC
size: .
V: TRBV28
D: TRBD2
J: TRBJ2-7

CDR3: CASSQGGSGTHNEQFF
DNA: TGCGCCAGCAGCCAGGGAGGTAGCGGGACGCACAATGAGCAGTTCTTC
size: .
V: TRBV5-1
D: TRBD2
J: TRBJ2-1

CDR3: CASSRDSENEKLFF
DNA: TGTGCCAGCAGCCGGGACAGTGAAAATGAAAAACTGTTTTTT
size: .
V: TRBV5-4
D: TRBD1
J: TRBJ1-4

CDR3: CASNPGTSGLNEQFF
DNA: TGTGCCAGCAACCCCGGGACTAGCGGGTTGAATGAGCAGTTCTTC
size: .
V: TRBV27
D: TRBD2
J: TRBJ2-1

CDR3: CASSPGTGSNQPQHF
DNA: TGTGCCAGCAGCCCCGGGACAGGAAGCAATCAGCCCCAGCATTTT
size: .
V: TRBV9
D: TRBD1
J: TRBJ1-5

CDR3: CASSTGGASKNIQYF
DNA: TGTGCCAGCAGTACAGGGGGCGCATCCAAAAACATTCAGTACTTC
size: .
V: TRBV7-9
D: TRBD1
J: TRBJ2-4

CDR3: CAINPGWADTQYF
DNA: TGTGCCATCAATCCGGGATGGGCAGATACGCAGTATTTT
size: .
V: TRBV10-3
D: .
J: TRBJ2-3

CDR3: CASSTEYSNQPQHF
DNA: TGTGCCAGCAGCACAGAATATAGCAATCAGCCCCAGCATTTT
size: .
V: TRBV3-1/TRBV3-2
D: .
J: TRBJ1-5

CDR3: CASSLDGLAGSYEQYF
DNA: TGTGCCAGCAGTTTAGATGGACTAGCGGGCTCCTACGAGCAGTACTTC
size: .
V: TRBV6-5
D: TRBD2
J: TRBJ2-7

CDR3: CAISAGYAIRPTNEKLFF
DNA: TGTGCCATCAGTGCAGGTTATGCCATACGCCCTACGAATGAAAAACTGTTTTTT
size: .
V: TRBV10-3
D: .
J: TRBJ1-4

CDR3: CASSPKGSGKTEAFF
DNA: TGTGCCAGCAGCCCGAAGGGTTCGGGGAAGACTGAAGCTTTCTTT
size: .
V: TRBV27
D: .
J: TRBJ1-1

CDR3: CASSSQPELAGNEQFF
DNA: TGTGCCAGCAGCAGCCAACCGGAGCTAGCGGGAAATGAGCAGTTCTTC
size: few
V: TRBV7-9
D: TRBD2
J: TRBJ2-1

CDR3: CASSSVGQPQHF
DNA: TGTGCCAGCAGTTCTGTCGGGCAGCCCCAGCATTTT
size: .
V: TRBV27
D: .
J: TRBJ1-5

CDR3: CASSSQGTPQETQYF
DNA: TGTGCCAGCAGTTCACAGGGCACCCCCCAAGAGACCCAGTACTTC
size: once
V: TRBV6-5
D: .
J: TRBJ2-5

CDR3: CASSDNQGIGYTF
DNA: TGTGCCAGCAGTGATAACCAGGGGATTGGCTACACCTTC
size: .
V: TRBV6-4
D: .
J: TRBJ1-2

CDR3: CASSERGNQPQHF
DNA: TGTGCCAGCAGTGAACGGGGTAATCAGCCCCAGCATTTT
size: .
V: TRBV6-1
D: .
J: TRBJ1-5

CDR3: CSVEAGGYGYTF
DNA: TGCAGCGTTGAAGCCGGGGGTTATGGCTACACCTTC
size: .
V: TRBV29-1
D: .
J: TRBJ1-2

CDR3: CASSPSLAGPSYEQYF
DNA: TGTGCCAGCAGCCCTTCACTAGCGGGCCCTTCCTACGAGCAGTACTTC
size: .
V: TRBV5-4
D: TRBD2
J: TRBJ2-7

CDR3: CASSLSSGSTDTQYF
DNA: TGTGCCAGCAGCTTGTCTAGCGGGAGCACAGATACGCAGTATTTT
size: .
V: TRBV7-9
D: TRBD2
J: TRBJ2-3

CDR3: CASSFRPGRGGTEAFF
DNA: TGTGCCAGCAGTTTCCGCCCGGGCAGGGGAGGGACTGAAGCTTTCTTT
size: once
V: TRBV28
D: .
J: TRBJ1-1

CDR3: CASSPSGRPYNEQFF
DNA: TGTGCCAGCAGCCCTAGCGGGAGGCCCTACAATGAGCAGTTCTTC
size: .
V: TRBV7-8
D: TRBD2
J: TRBJ2-1

CDR3: CASSKVGTGGQETQYF
DNA: TGTGCCAGCAGCAAAGTGGGGACAGGGGGCCAAGAGACCCAGTACTTC
size: once
V: TRBV21-1
D: .
J: TRBJ2-5

CDR3: CASSHRDIASNEQFF
DNA: TGTGCCAGCTCCCACCGAGACATCGCTTCAAATGAGCAGTTCTTC
size: .
V: TRBV9
D: .
J: TRBJ2-1

CDR3: CASSQETVLNTEAFF
DNA: TGCGCCAGCAGCCAAGAAACAGTATTAAACACTGAAGCTTTCTTT
size: .
V: TRBV4-1
D: .
J: TRBJ1-1

CDR3: CASSRPGQGAHEQYF
DNA: TGTGCCAGCAGTCGCCCCGGGCAGGGGGCCCACGAGCAGTACTTC
size: .
V: TRBV6-5
D: TRBD1
J: TRBJ2-7

CDR3: CASSLRVNQPQHF
DNA: TGTGCCAGCAGTTTACGGGTGAATCAGCCCCAGCATTTT
size: few
V: TRBV27
D: .
J: TRBJ1-5

CDR3: CASSLANQGHSYEQYF
DNA: TGCGCCAGCAGCTTGGCCAATCAGGGACATTCCTACGAGCAGTACTTC
size: .
V: TRBV5-1
D: .
J: TRBJ2-7

CDR3: CASSLGGLNSGNTIYF
DNA: TGTGCCAGCAGTTTAGGAGGACTGAACTCTGGAAACACCATATATTTT
size: .
V: TRBV28
D: .
J: TRBJ1-3

CDR3: CASSYGTDYNYGYTF
DNA: TGCGCCAGCAGCTACGGGACAGACTATAACTATGGCTACACCTTC
size: .
V: TRBV5-1
D: TRBD1
J: TRBJ1-2

CDR3: CASSLTREGVSTDTQYF
DNA: TGTGCCAGCAGTTTGACCAGGGAGGGGGTAAGCACAGATACGCAGTATTTT
size: .
V: TRBV27
D: .
J: TRBJ2-3

CDR3: CASSLTGWTEAFF
DNA: TGTGCCAGCAGCTTGACAGGGTGGACTGAAGCTTTCTTT
size: .
V: TRBV3-1/TRBV3-2
D: TRBD1
J: TRBJ1-1

CDR3: CSASRASGNYEQYF
DNA: TGCAGTGCTAGTAGGGCTAGCGGAAACTACGAGCAGTACTTC
size: .
V: TRBV20-1
D: TRBD2
J: TRBJ2-7

CDR3: CASSLSYNEQFF
DNA: TGCGCCAGCAGCCTCTCCTACAATGAGCAGTTCTTC
size: .
V: TRBV5-1
D: .
J: TRBJ2-1

CDR3: CASSPQQTRNLNTEAFF
DNA: TGTGCCAGCTCACCTCAGCAGACTCGGAACCTGAACACTGAAGCTTTCTTT
size: .
V: TRBV18
D: .
J: TRBJ1-1

CDR3: CASSVNRGYYF
DNA: TGTGCCAGCAGTGTAAACAGGGGTTACTACTTC
size: once
V: TRBV28
D: TRBD1
J: TRBJ2-7

CDR3: CSVARQGARTDTQYF
DNA: TGCAGCGTTGCCCGACAGGGGGCGCGGACAGATACGCAGTATTTT
size: .
V: TRBV29-1
D: TRBD1
J: TRBJ2-3